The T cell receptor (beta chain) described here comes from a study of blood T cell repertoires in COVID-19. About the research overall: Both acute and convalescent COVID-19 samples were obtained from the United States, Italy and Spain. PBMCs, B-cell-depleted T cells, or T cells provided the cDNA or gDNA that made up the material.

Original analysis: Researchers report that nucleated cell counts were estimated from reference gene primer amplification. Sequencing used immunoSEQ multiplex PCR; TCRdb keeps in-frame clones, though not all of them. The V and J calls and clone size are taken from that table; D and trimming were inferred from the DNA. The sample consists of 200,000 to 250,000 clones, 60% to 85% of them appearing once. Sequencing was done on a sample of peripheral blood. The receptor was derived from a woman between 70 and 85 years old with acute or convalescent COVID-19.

The CDR3 DNA sequence: TGTGCCTGGAGGGTAGCGGGGACCACCGGGGAGCTGTTTTTT. This gives the protein CAWRVAGTTGELFF. The chain has TRBV30 and TRBJ2-2; 8 nucleotides agree with TRBD2. CDR1 is GTSNPN and CDR2 is SVGIG in the germline V gene (reference sequence). This CDR3 has 14 amino acids. The V gene end was trimmed by 3 bases and the J gene end by 4 bases; junction bases not matched to a gene: 4.